A selection of T cell receptor beta chains follows, all from one sample in a study of blood T cell repertoires in COVID-19. Repertoires were generated with immunoSEQ multiplex PCR, while TCRdb's copy carries only in-frame clones and drops some. This sample has approximately 5,500 clones; approximately 90% occur once, and the top ten carry 2.5% to 3.5%. Material for sequencing was peripheral blood. The origin of the receptors is a woman older than 75 with acute or convalescent COVID-19. Each CDR3 is given without its conserved first and last residue. A D gene is named only where the DNA matches it firmly.

D gene,J gene,V gene,CDR3 protein
TRBD1,TRBJ2-2,TRBV10-3,AISDKTGPNTGELF
TRBD1,TRBJ1-1,TRBV19,ASDRGPMSTEAF
TRBD2,TRBJ2-1,TRBV2,ASSEIGLAGDEQF
.,TRBJ1-1,TRBV6-1,ASSELGAVGTEAF
.,TRBJ1-1,TRBV7-9,ASSLVPGPEAF
TRBD1,TRBJ1-2,TRBV3-1/TRBV3-2,ASSQGDRISYGYT
.,TRBJ2-7,TRBV7-9,ASSRPLTGRDEQY
.,TRBJ1-4,TRBV19,ASSIVTVNEKLF
TRBD1,TRBJ2-1,TRBV5-1,ATRIGTGSYNEQF
.,TRBJ2-5,TRBV12-5,ASALTVETQY
TRBD2,TRBJ2-5,TRBV3-1/TRBV3-2,ASSQRAGTSGKETQY
TRBD2,TRBJ2-1,TRBV3-1/TRBV3-2,ASSQVIAGGEQF
.,TRBJ2-3,TRBV5-1,ASSFTGRNVDTQY
.,TRBJ2-7,TRBV6-5,ASSSGRSAGEQY
.,TRBJ2-1,TRBV6-1,ASSEGSAGRNEQF
TRBD1,TRBJ1-2,TRBV19,ASSTDRGHQFYGYT
.,TRBJ1-1,TRBV27,ASTSDWSTEAF
.,TRBJ1-4,TRBV18,ASSLSQAGTNEKLF
TRBD2,TRBJ2-5,TRBV15,ATSSLGDAGGRETQY
.,TRBJ2-7,TRBV5-4,ASSLGQMAYEQY
TRBD2,TRBJ2-3,TRBV5-1,ASSLLAGGDTQY
.,TRBJ1-2,TRBV11-3,ASSKSIQGAAGYT
.,TRBJ2-5,TRBV5-1,ASSLLQETQY
TRBD1,TRBJ2-1,TRBV5-1,ASSSRAGTGGLYNEQF
.,TRBJ2-1,TRBV2,ASGRQPINEQF
.,TRBJ1-5,TRBV19,ASSIIGRGGQPQH
.,TRBJ1-4,TRBV2,ASSELEKLF
TRBD2,TRBJ2-1,TRBV5-1,ASSPPSSGGNEQF
.,TRBJ1-2,TRBV12-5,ASGLTLGGSGAYGYT
TRBD1,TRBJ2-3,TRBV30,AWRSGTGSYTDTQY
.,TRBJ2-7,TRBV28,ASSLSGGHEQY
.,TRBJ2-7,TRBV5-6,ASSRNADEQY
.,TRBJ1-4,TRBV7-9,AIGAGAEEKLF
.,TRBJ2-6,TRBV13,ASSLGRLSGANVLT
TRBD1,TRBJ2-7,TRBV5-8,ASSLLGQGTYEQY
.,TRBJ1-1,TRBV5-1,ASSSGNTEAF
.,TRBJ2-6,TRBV5-1,ASSLAAGANVLT
.,TRBJ2-7,TRBV2,ASSATQPYEQY
.,TRBJ1-1,TRBV7-9,ASSSGQNTEAF
TRBD1,TRBJ2-7,TRBV5-6,ASSLGQYYEQY
TRBD1,TRBJ1-2,TRBV11-2,ASSVGQGYGYT
TRBD1,TRBJ1-2,TRBV29-1,SVEGGTGNGYT
.,TRBJ2-2,TRBV5-1,ASSSPAANTGELF
TRBD2,TRBJ2-3,TRBV4-2,ASSRVGGGGTDTQY
TRBD1,TRBJ2-1,TRBV7-2,ASSNQGDYNEQF
TRBD2,TRBJ2-3,TRBV3-1/TRBV3-2,ASSQGRGGTQY
.,TRBJ2-7,TRBV5-6,ASSSYSGEQY
TRBD2,TRBJ2-1,TRBV7-8,ASSPLAGVDNEQF
.,TRBJ1-3,TRBV5-6,ASSPDWSSGNTIY
.,TRBJ1-6,TRBV2,ASSLRQVRTPLH
.,TRBJ2-7,TRBV28,ASSYQGRGYEQY
TRBD1,TRBJ1-1,TRBV5-1,ASSLGGRGPMNTEAF
TRBD1,TRBJ2-7,TRBV29-1,SVDGDRYEQY
.,TRBJ1-1,TRBV6-5,ASTKDGGRNTEAF
.,TRBJ1-5,TRBV12-3/TRBV12-4,ATAPGWDQPQH
TRBD2,TRBJ2-7,TRBV3-1/TRBV3-2,ASGGGGYEQY
.,TRBJ1-6,TRBV7-8,ASSLARASPLH
TRBD2,TRBJ2-5,TRBV5-1,ASTREGETQY
TRBD2,TRBJ2-1,TRBV6-4,ASSDSAGGSDEQF
.,TRBJ2-2,TRBV4-2,ASSQDRLNTGELF